The source of this TCR beta chain is a study of control samples from healthy donors and cancer patients. V dropped 5 bases and J dropped 6; count of bases not matched to a gene: 11. This CDR3 region has 16 residues. The V gene's germline CDR1 is SGHTA and CDR2 FQGNSA. Data came from immunoSEQ multiplex PCR; TCRdb stores just in-frame clones and leaves some out. Of over 150,000 clones listed, approximately 92% were seen once; the top ten hold roughly 2.1%. This clone was seen a single time. This chain links TRBV7-2 with TRBJ1-4; 8 bases match TRBD1. The TCR was taken from a middle-aged woman in good health. Sequencing input: blood. For the CDR3, the DNA is TGTGCCAGCAGCCCCAAAGCGGGGACAGGATATGAAAAACTGTTTTTT. This sequence encodes CASSPKAGTGYEKLFF. Full variable domain (outside the CDR3, taken from reference TRBV7-2 and TRBJ1-4): GAGVSQSPSNKVTEKGKDVELRCDPISGHTALYWYRQSLGQGLEFLIYFQGNSAPDKSGLPSDRFSAERTGGSVSTLTIQRTQQEDSAVYLCASSPKAGTGYEKLFFGSGTQLSVL.